A single sample is the source of the 23 T cell receptor beta chains below, sequenced in a study of CD8 T cells in Susac syndrome. Random hexamers served to reverse transcribe roughly 0.45 to 1 ug RNA. Each CDR3 protein gets one entry after TCRdb re-called the immunoSEQ multiplex PCR reads with MiXCR. The sample has 77,000 or so distinct CDR3 sequences, roughly 91% seen once. Sequences were obtained from CD4+ T cells from PBMCs. These receptors were taken from a human donor with Susac syndrome.

The V gene is TRBV18, the J gene TRBJ2-1; D is unresolved. In germline, CDR1 is KGHSH, CDR2 LQKENI. The CDR3 totals 14 residues. Trimming took 3 bases from V and 3 from J, leaving 9 bases between them. CDR3 residues: CASSPTSYYNEQFF. The CDR3 DNA follows: TGTGCCAGCTCACCGACGAGTTACTACAATGAGCAGTTCTTC.

This clonotype was seen a handful of times. The chain recombines TRBV7-2 with TRBJ1-3; D not certain. V was pared by 0 bases and J by 0 bases, with 6 bases between. The CDR3 is made up of 15 amino acids. CDR1 is SGHTA and CDR2 is FQGNSA in the germline V gene. The CDR3 loop reads CASSLAGSSGNTIYF. For the CDR3, the DNA is TGTGCCAGCAGCTTAGCTGGGAGCTCTGGAAACACCATATATTTT.

This chain uses TRBV25-1 with TRBJ2-7; D uncertain. This CDR3 is 13 amino acids long. Germline V lookup: CDR1 MGHDK, CDR2 SYGVNS. Between the trimmed V and J ends, which lost 1 base and 3 bases, there was a span of 7 bases. The CDR3 DNA follows: TGTGCCAGCAGTGAATCCAACAGCTACGAGCAGTACTTC. It translates to CASSESNSYEQYF.

The rearrangement links TRBV11-2 to TRBJ2-1, with D uncertain. V lost 0 bases and J 6 bases, leaving 12 bases between the germline ends. Germline CDR1 is SGHAT and CDR2 is FQNNGV. CDR3 length: 15 residues. The CDR3 spells CASSLERNRANEQFF. The CDR3 nucleotides are TGTGCCAGCAGCTTAGAGAGGAACCGGGCCAATGAGCAGTTCTTC.

The chain combines TRBV10-3 with TRBJ1-1, with D tentatively TRBD1 (5 bases). Germline lookup yields CDR1 ENHRY and CDR2 SYGVKD. CDR3 size: 13 residues. V lost 10 bases and J 4 bases, leaving 16 bases between the germline ends. Here the CDR3 reads CATRVGTSTEAFF. As DNA, the CDR3 is TGTGCCACCAGGGTCGGCACGAGCACTGAAGCTTTCTTT.

The J gene is TRBJ2-1, the V gene TRBV7-9; D ambiguous. The CDR3 spans 15 residues. V shed 5 bases and J shed 5 bases, with 16 bases lying between them. Germline-derived CDR1 and CDR2 are SEHNR and FQNEAQ (reference sequence). This CDR3 reads CASSQMTTSNNEQFF. CDR3 sequence (DNA): TGTGCCAGCAGCCAGATGACAACATCTAACAATGAGCAGTTCTTC. The whole variable domain, filled in from reference TRBV7-9 and TRBJ2-1, reads DTGVSQNPRHKITKRGQNVTFRCDPISEHNRLYWYRQTLGQGPEFLTYFQNEAQLEKSRLLSDRFSAERPKGSFSTLEIQRTEQGDSAMYLCASSQMTTSNNEQFFGPGTRLTVL.

This chain links TRBV2 with TRBJ1-4, with TRBD1 matching over 8 bases. The V gene end was trimmed by 6 bases and the J gene end by 6 bases; junction bases not matched to a gene: 12. There are 16 residues in the CDR3. Germline loops: CDR1 SNHLY, CDR2 FYNNEI. The CDR3 region has the DNA TGTGCCAGCAGGATGACGGACAGGGTTCGCGATGAAAAACTGTTTTTT. It encodes CASRMTDRVRDEKLFF.

The chain employs TRBV20-1 and TRBJ2-4, with D perhaps matching TRBD1 (5 bases). Trimming removed 7 bases at V and 7 bases at J, with 17 bases between. This CDR3 contains 13 residues. The germline CDR1 and CDR2 sequences are DFQATT and SNEGSKA (reference sequence). The CDR3 protein is CSVQGPLANIQYF. DNA of the CDR3: TGCAGTGTTCAGGGCCCGCTTGCGAACATTCAGTACTTC.

This chain connects TRBV7-2 to TRBJ2-7; 7 nucleotides align to TRBD1. Germline assignment: CDR1 SGHTA and CDR2 FQGNSA. The V segment lost 8 bases and the J segment 2 bases; nucleotides outside the gene matches: 12. This CDR3 spans 15 amino acids. Here the CDR3 reads CASGFRQGKAYEQYF. The DNA of the CDR3 is TGTGCCAGCGGATTTCGACAGGGAAAGGCCTACGAGCAGTACTTC.

This rearrangement joins TRBV7-9 to TRBJ2-7, with 8 bases identical to TRBD1. CDR3 size: 18 residues. V gave up 1 base and J gave up 11 bases; unmatched junction bases: 22. CDR1 and CDR2 from the germline V gene are SEHNR and FQNEAQ (reference sequence). CDR3 sequence (DNA): TGTGCCAGCAGCTTAGGCCCTCGAATAGCGACAGGGGCTTCGGCGAAGTACTTC. Its translation: CASSLGPRIATGASAKYF.

This clonotype was seen once. The chain employs TRBV12-3 or TRBV12-4 and TRBJ2-1; TRBD2 agrees at 9 bases. The CDR3 loop spans 14 amino acids. V shed 1 base and J 8 bases; nucleotides not matched to a gene: 3. The CDR3: CASSLGLAGDEQFF. The CDR3 DNA reads as TGTGCCAGCAGTTTAGGTTTAGCGGGGGATGAGCAGTTCTTC.

The chain is built from TRBV30 and TRBJ1-2; D may be TRBD1 (5 bases). Trimming removed 4 bases from V and 5 bases from J, with 14 bases in between. This CDR3 has 13 amino acids. Per germline, CDR1 GTSNPN and CDR2 SVGIG (reference sequence). The CDR3 reads CAWTLSGPYGYTF. The CDR3 DNA reads TGTGCCTGGACCCTCTCGGGACCTTATGGCTACACCTTC. The full variable domain, its missing parts supplied by reference TRBV30 and TRBJ1-2, is SQTIHQWPATLVQPVGSPLSLECTVEGTSNPNLYWYRQAAGRGLQLLFYSVGIGQISSEVPQNLSASRPQDRQFILSSKKLLLSDSGFYLCAWTLSGPYGYTFGSGTRLTVV.

The J gene is TRBJ2-1, the V gene TRBV7-2; maybe TRBD1 (6 bases). This CDR3 contains 13 residues. Deletions cut 4 bases from V and 4 bases from J, with 8 bases between. Germline lookup yields CDR1 SGHTA and CDR2 FQGNSA. CDR3 residues: CASSSQGYNEQFF. The CDR3 DNA follows: TGTGCCAGCAGCTCACAGGGTTACAATGAGCAGTTCTTC.

The chain couples TRBV25-1 to TRBJ2-1; 9 bases agree with TRBD2. CDR3 length: 16 amino acids. The V and J ends lost 4 bases and 0 bases, in that order; junction bases with no gene match: 4. Germline V gives CDR1 MGHDK, CDR2 SYGVNS. CDR3 in amino acids: CASSVPRGGSYNEQFF. The CDR3, as DNA: TGTGCCAGCAGTGTCCCGCGGGGGGGCTCCTACAATGAGCAGTTCTTC. The variable domain in full, with the rest retrieved from reference TRBV25-1 and TRBJ2-1, is EADIYQTPRYLVIGTGKKITLECSQTMGHDKMYWYQQDPGMELHLIHYSYGVNSTEKGDLSSESTVSRIRTEHFPLTLESARPSHTSQYLCASSVPRGGSYNEQFFGPGTRLTVL.

The chain uses TRBV20-1 and TRBJ1-5, with D unclear. Looked up from germline, CDR1 is DFQATT and CDR2 is SNEGSKA (reference sequence). The CDR3 spans 10 residues. Trimming stripped 5 bases from V and 4 bases from J, with 3 bases between. The CDR3 protein is CSAPNQPQHF. In DNA, the CDR3 is TGCAGTGCTCCGAATCAGCCCCAGCATTTT.

The chain recombines TRBV29-1 with TRBJ2-3; 11 nucleotides match TRBD2. Unmatched junction bases numbered 8, after V lost 6 bases and J lost 3 bases. In germline, CDR1 is SQVTM, CDR2 ANQGSEA. The CDR3 is 15 residues long. The CDR3 nucleotides read TGCAGCGTCTTATACCGACTAGCGGGGACAGATACGCAGTATTTT. Its translation is CSVLYRLAGTDTQYF.

The chain recombines TRBV2 with TRBJ2-2, with D tentatively TRBD2 (7 bases). The CDR3 sequence is 15 residues long. Germline V gene lookup returns CDR1 SNHLY and CDR2 FYNNEI. Trimming pared 8 bases from V and 4 bases from J, leaving 17 bases between. As DNA, the CDR3 is TGTGCCAGCGCGCAGGGGCGGGGGAGCACCGGGGAGCTGTTTTTT. It encodes CASAQGRGSTGELFF.

The chain is built from TRBV7-9 and TRBJ2-3, with 12 nucleotides matching TRBD2. With 6 bases clipped from V and 3 bases from J, the junction kept 4 bases outside the gene matches. There are 15 residues in the CDR3. Germline loops: CDR1 SEHNR, CDR2 FQNEAQ (reference sequence). The CDR3 region is CASRPGTSGTDTQYF. The CDR3, as DNA: TGTGCCAGCAGACCTGGGACTAGCGGGACAGATACGCAGTATTTT.

The gene calls are TRBV2 and TRBJ2-3; no firm D call. Germline CDR1 and CDR2: SNHLY and FYNNEI. Trimming removed 2 bases at V and 0 bases at J, with 9 bases between. The CDR3 has 15 amino acids. The CDR3 DNA reads as TGTGCCAGCAGTGAACTCAGATTTAGCACAGATACGCAGTATTTT. Translation: CASSELRFSTDTQYF.

This clonotype was counted only a few times. As DNA, the CDR3 is TGTGCCAGCAGCTTAGACTACGAGCAGTACTTC. As protein: CASSLDYEQYF. The rearrangement uses TRBV7-8 and TRBJ2-7; D gene unclear. Germline CDR1 SGHVS, CDR2 FQNEAQ. This CDR3 contains 11 residues. V lost 1 base, J lost 3 bases, and 1 base lay in between.

J is TRBJ2-2 and V is TRBV4-1; no clear D gene. Germline V lookup: CDR1 MGHRA, CDR2 YSYEKL. V lost 4 bases, J lost 4 bases, and 10 bases lay in between. CDR3 length: 14 residues. The CDR3 DNA sequence: TGCGCCAGCAGCCGAGAGGAAAGCACCGGGGAGCTGTTTTTT. Translated, it gives CASSREESTGELFF.

J is TRBJ2-3 and V is TRBV20-1; 7 positions match TRBD2. This CDR3 spans 14 amino acids. CDR1 is DFQATT, CDR2 SNEGSKA, per germline (reference sequence). The V and J ends lost 4 bases and 3 bases, in that order; junction bases with no gene match: 7. This chain's CDR3 is CSAILGGGTDTQYF. Written as DNA, the CDR3 is TGCAGTGCTATTCTAGGCGGGGGTACAGATACGCAGTATTTT.

The chain has TRBV3-1 and TRBJ2-1; 8 bases map to TRBD1. With V trimmed by 3 bases and J by 9 bases, 13 bases remained unmatched. This CDR3 spans 16 amino acids. Germline V gene sequence: CDR1 LGHDT, CDR2 YNNKEL (reference sequence). CDR3 DNA: TGTGCCAGCAGCCATTCGTATCTGACAGGGGTAGGTGAGCAGTTCTTC. This encodes CASSHSYLTGVGEQFF.